This TCR beta chain stems from a study of PD-1 blockade in classical Hodgkin lymphoma. Study-level results: Newly diagnosed patients were reported to exhibit reduced baseline TCR diversity relative to healthy donors.

This table comes from immunoSEQ multiplex PCR, and its TCRdb copy is limited to in-frame clones, with some not included. The sample carries approximately 84,000 clones, approximately 91% recorded once. Notes on this clone: Its antigen is unknown.

Each patient experienced a relapse that followed autologous stem cell transplantation, and brentuximab vedotin exposure varied. The specimen was peripheral blood mononuclear cells (PBMCs), collected at baseline. This TCR derives from a human donor with classical Hodgkin lymphoma.

The chain's CDR3 is CASSDRAGNQPQHF. In DNA, the CDR3 is TGTGCCAGCAGTGATAGGGCCGGCAATCAGCCCCAGCATTTT. This chain uses TRBV2 with TRBJ1-5, with D unresolved. The CDR3 is 14 amino acids. V lost 3 bases and J 2 bases, leaving 8 bases between the germline ends. Germline CDR1 and CDR2: SNHLY and FYNNEI.